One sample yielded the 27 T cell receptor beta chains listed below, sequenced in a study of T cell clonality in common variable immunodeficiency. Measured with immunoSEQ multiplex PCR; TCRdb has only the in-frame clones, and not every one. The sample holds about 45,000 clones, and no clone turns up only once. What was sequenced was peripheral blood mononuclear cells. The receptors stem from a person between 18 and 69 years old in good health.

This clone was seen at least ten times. Partial CDR3 DNA: TGTGCCAGCACGTGGACAGGGAACACTGAA. Its translation: CASTWTGNTE. The CDR3, in full, reads CASTWTGNTEAFF. This chain joins TRBV5-4 and TRBJ1-1; 7 positions agree with TRBD1. The CDR3 end falls 3 residues outside the read, so it is completed with the germline J gene. The CDR3 length is 13 residues. V trimming: 6 bases; J trimming: 1 base; junction bases outside the gene matches: 3. The germline V gene has CDR1 SGHNT and CDR2 YYREEE (reference sequence).

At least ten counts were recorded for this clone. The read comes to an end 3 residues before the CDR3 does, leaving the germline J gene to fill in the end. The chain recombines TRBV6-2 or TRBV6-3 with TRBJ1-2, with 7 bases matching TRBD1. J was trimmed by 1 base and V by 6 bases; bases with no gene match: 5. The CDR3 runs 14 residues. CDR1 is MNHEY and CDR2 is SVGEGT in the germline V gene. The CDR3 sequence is CASSPGTDNYGYTF. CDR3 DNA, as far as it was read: TGTGCCAGCAGCCCCGGGACAGATAACTATGGC.

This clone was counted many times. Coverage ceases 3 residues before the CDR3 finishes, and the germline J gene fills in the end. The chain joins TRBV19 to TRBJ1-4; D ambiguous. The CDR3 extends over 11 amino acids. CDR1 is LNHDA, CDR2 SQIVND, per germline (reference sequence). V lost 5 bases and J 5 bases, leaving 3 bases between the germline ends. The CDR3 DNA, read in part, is TGTGCCAGTAGTCTCAATGAAAAA. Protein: CASSLNEK. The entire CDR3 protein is CASSLNEKLFF.

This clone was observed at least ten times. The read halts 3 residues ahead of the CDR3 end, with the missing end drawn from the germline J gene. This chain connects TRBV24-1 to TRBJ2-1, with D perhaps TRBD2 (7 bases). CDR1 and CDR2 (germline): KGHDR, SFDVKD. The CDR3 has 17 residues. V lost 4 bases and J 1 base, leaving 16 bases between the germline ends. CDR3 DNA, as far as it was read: TGTGCCACCAGTGACCGGACAGTAGCGGGTTCCTACAATGAG. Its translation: CATSDRTVAGSYNE. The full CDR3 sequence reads CATSDRTVAGSYNEQFF.

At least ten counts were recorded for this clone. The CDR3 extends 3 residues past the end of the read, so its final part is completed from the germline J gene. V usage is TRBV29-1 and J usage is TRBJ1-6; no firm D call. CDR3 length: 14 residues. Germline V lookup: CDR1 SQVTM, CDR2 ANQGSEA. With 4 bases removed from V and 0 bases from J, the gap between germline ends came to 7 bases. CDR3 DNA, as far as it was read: TGCAGCGTTGCGGTGAGCTCCTATAATTCACCC. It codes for CSVAVSSYNSP. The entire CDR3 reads CSVAVSSYNSPLHF.

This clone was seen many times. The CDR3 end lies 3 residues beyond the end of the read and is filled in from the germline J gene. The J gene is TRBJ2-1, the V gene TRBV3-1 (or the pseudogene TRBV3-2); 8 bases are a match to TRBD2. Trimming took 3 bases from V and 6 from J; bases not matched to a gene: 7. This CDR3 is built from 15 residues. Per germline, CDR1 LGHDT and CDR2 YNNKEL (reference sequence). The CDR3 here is CASSHWRGDGNEQFF. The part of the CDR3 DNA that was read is TGTGCCAGCAGCCACTGGCGGGGGGATGGCAATGAG.

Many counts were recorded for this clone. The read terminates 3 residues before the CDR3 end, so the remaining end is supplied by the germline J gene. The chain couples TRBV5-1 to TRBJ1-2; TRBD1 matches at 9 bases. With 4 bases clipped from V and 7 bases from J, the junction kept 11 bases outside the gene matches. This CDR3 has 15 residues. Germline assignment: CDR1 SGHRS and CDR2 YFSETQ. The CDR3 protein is CASSPPSGTGSGYTF. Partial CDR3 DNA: TGCGCCAGCAGCCCACCGTCCGGGACAGGGAGTGGC.

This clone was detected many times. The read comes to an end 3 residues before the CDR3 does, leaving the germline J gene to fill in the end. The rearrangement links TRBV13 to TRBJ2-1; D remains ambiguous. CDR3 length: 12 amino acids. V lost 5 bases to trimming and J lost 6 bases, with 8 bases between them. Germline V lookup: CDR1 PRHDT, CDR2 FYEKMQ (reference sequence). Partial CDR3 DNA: TGTGCCAGCAGCCCCCGTTCCAATGAG. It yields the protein CASSPRSNE. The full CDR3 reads CASSPRSNEQFF.

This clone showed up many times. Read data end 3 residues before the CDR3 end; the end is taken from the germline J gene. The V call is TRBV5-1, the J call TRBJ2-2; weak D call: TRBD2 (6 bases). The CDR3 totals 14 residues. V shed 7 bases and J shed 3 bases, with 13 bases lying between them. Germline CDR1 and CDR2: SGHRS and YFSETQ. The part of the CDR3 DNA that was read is TGCGCCAGCTCCCTTGGAGGGGACACCGGGGAG. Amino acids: CASSLGGDTGE. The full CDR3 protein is CASSLGGDTGELFF.

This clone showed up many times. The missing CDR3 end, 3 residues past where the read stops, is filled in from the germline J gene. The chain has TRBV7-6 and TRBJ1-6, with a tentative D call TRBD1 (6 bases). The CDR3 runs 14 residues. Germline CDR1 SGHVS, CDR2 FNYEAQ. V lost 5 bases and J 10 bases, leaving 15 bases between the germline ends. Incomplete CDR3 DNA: TGTGCCAGCAGCGAGACAGGAATTACCTCACCC. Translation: CASSETGITSP. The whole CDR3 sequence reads CASSETGITSPLHF.

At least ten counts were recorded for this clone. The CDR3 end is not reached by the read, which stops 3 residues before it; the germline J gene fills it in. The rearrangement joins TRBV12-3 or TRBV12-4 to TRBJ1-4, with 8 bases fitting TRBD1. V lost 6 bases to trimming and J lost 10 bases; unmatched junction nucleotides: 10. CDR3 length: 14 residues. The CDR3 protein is CASSPGQGPGKLFF. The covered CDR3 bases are TGTGCCAGCAGCCCAGGACAGGGTCCAGGAAAA.

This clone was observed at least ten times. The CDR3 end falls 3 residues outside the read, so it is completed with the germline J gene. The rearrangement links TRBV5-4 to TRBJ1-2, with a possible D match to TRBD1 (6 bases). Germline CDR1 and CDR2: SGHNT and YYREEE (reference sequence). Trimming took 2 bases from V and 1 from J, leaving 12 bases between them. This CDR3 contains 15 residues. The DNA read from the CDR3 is TGTGCCAGCAGCTTACTGACAGGTGTTAACTATGGC. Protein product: CASSLLTGVNYG. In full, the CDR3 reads CASSLLTGVNYGYTF.

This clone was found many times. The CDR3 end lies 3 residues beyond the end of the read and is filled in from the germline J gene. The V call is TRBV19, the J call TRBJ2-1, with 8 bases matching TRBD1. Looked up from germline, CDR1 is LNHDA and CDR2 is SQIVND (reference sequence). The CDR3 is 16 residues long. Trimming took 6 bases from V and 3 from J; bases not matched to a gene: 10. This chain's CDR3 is CASRPRGQGFYNEQFF. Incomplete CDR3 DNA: TGTGCCAGTAGGCCTCGTGGACAGGGTTTCTACAATGAG.

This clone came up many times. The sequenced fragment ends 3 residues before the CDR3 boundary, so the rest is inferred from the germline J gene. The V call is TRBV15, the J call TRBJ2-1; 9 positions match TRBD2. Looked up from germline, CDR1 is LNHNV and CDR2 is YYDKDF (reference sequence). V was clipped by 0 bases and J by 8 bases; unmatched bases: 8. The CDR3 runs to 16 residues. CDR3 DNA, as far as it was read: TGTGCCACCAGCAGAGATCCGGCGGGAGGGGGGGATGAG. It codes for CATSRDPAGGGDE. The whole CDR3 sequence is CATSRDPAGGGDEQFF.

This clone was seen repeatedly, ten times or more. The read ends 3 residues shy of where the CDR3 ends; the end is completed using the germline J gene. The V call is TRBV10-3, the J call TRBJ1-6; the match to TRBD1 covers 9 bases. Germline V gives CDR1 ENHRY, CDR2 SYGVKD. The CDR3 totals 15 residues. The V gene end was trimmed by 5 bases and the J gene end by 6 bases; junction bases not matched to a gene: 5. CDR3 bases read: TGTGCCATCAGTCGACAGGGGGGGACTAATTCACCC. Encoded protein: CAISRQGGTNSP. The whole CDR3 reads CAISRQGGTNSPLHF.

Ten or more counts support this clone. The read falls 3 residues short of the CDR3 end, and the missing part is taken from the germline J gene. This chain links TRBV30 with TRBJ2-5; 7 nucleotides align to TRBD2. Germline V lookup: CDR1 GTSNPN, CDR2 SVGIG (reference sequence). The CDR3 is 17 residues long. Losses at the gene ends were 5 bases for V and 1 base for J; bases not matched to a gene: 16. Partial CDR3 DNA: TGTGCCTGGTCCTCGGGACTTAGCGGGTCAATCCAAGAGACC. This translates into CAWSSGLSGSIQET. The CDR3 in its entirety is CAWSSGLSGSIQETQYF.

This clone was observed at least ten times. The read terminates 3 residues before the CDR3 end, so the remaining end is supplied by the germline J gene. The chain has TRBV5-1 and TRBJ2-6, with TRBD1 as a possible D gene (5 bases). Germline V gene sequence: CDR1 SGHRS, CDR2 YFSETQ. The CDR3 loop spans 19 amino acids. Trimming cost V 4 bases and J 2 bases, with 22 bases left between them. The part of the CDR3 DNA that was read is TGCGCCAGCAGCCGTTCCGGCAACAGGACGAACCCTGGGGCCAACGTC. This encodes CASSRSGNRTNPGANV. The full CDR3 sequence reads CASSRSGNRTNPGANVLTF. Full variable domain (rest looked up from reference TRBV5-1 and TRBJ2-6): KAGVTQTPRYLIKTRGQQVTLSCSPISGHRSVSWYQQTPGQGLQFLFEYFSETQRNKGNFPGRFSGRQFSNSRSEMNVSTLELGDSALYLCASSRSGNRTNPGANVLTFGAGSRLTVL.

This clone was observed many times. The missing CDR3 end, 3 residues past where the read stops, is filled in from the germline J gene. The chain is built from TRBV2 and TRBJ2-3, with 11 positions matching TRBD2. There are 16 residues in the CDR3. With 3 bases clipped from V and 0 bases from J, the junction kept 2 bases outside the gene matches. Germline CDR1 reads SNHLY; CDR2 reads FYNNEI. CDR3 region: CASSDGTSGSTDTQYF. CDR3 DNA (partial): TGTGCCAGCAGTGATGGGACTAGCGGAAGCACAGATACG.

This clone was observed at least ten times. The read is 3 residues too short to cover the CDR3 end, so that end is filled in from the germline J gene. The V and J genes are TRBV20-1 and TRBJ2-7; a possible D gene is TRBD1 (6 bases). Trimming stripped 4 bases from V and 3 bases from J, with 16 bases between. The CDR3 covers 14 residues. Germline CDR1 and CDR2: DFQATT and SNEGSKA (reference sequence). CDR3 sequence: CSATAAGDYYEQYF. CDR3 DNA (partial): TGCAGTGCTACCGCGGCAGGGGATTACTACGAG.

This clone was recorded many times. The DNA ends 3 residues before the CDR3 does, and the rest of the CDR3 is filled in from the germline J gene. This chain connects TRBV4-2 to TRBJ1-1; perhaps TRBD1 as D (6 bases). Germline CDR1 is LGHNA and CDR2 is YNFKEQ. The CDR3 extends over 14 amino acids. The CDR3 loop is CASSQGRNRVVAFF. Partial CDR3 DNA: TGTGCCAGCAGCCAAGGTAGAAACAGGGTTGTG.

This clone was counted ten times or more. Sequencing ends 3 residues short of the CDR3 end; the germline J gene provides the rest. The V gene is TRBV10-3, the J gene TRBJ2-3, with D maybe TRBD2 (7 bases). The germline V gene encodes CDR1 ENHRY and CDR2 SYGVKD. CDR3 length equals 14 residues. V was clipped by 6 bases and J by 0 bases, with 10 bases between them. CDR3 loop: CAIRSGGSTDTQYF. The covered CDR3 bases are TGTGCCATCAGGTCGGGGGGCAGCACAGATACG.

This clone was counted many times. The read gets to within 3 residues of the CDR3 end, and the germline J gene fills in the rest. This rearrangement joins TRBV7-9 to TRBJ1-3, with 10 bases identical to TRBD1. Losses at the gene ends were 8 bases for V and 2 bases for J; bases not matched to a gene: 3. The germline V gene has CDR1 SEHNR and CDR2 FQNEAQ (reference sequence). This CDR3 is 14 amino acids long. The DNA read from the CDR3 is TGTGCCAGCTCCGGGACAGGGGCTGGAAACACC. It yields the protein CASSGTGAGNT. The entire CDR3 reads CASSGTGAGNTIYF. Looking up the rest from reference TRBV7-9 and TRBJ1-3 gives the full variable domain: DTGVSQNPRHKITKRGQNVTFRCDPISEHNRLYWYRQTLGQGPEFLTYFQNEAQLEKSRLLSDRFSAERPKGSFSTLEIQRTEQGDSAMYLCASSGTGAGNTIYFGEGSWLTVV.

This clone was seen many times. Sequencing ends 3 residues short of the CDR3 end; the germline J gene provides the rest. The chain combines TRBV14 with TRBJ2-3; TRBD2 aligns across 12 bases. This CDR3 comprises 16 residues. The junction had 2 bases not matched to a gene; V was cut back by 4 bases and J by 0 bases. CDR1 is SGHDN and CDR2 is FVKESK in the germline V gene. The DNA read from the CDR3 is TGTGCCAGCAGCCGAGGGACTAGCGGGAGCACAGATACG. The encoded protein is CASSRGTSGSTDT. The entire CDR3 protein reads CASSRGTSGSTDTQYF.

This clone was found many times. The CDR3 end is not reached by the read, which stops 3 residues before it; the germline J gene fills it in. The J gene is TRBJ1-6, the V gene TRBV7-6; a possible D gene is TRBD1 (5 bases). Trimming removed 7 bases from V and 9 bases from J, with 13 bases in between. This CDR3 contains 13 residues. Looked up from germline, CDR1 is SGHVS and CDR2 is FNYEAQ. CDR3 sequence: CASTEGNGSPLHF. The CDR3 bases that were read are TGTGCCAGCACTGAGGGGAACGGTTCACCC.

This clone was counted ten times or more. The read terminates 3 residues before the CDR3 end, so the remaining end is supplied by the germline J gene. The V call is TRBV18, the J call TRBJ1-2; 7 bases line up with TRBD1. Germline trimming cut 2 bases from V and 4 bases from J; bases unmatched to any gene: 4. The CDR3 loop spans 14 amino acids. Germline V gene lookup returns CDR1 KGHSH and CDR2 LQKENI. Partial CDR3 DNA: TGTGCCAGCTCACCAGACAGGGTTCCCTATGGC. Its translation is CASSPDRVPYG. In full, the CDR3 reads CASSPDRVPYGYTF.

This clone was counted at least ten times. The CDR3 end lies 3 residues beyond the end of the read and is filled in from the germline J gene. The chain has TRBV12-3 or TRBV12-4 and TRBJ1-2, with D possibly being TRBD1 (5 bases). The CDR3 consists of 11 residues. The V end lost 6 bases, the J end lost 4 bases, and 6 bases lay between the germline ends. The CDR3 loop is CASRDIYGYTF. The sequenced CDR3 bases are TGTGCCAGCAGGGACATCTATGGC.

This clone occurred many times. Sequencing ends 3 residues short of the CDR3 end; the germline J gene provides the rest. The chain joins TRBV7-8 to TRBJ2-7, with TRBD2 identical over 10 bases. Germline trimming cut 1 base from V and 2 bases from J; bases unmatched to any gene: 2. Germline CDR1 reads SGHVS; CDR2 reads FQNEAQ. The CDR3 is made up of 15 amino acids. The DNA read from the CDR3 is TGTGCCAGCAGCTTAGTAGCGGGGGGCACCTACGAG. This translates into CASSLVAGGTYE. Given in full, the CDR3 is CASSLVAGGTYEQYF.